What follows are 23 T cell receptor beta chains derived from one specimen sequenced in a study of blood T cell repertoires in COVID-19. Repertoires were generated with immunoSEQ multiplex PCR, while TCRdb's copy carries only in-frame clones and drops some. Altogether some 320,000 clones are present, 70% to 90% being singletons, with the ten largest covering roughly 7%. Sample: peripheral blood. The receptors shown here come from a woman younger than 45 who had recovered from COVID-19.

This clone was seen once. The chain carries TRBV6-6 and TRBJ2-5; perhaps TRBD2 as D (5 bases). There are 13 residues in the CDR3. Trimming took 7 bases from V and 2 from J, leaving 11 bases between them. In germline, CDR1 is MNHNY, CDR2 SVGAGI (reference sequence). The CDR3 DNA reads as TGTGCCAGCAATCCGGGGTGGCAAGAGACCCAGTACTTC. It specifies CASNPGWQETQYF.

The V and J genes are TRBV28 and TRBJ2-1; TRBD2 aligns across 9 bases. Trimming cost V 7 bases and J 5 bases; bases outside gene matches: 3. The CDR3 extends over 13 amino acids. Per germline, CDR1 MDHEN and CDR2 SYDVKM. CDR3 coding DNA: TGTGCCAGCATAGCTAGCGGGGACAATGAGCAGTTCTTC. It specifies CASIASGDNEQFF.

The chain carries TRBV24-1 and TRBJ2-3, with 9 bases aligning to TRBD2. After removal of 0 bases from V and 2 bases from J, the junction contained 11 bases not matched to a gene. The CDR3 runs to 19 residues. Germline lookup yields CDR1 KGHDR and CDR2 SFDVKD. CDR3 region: CATSDLQIGLAGYTDTQYF. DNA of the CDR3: TGTGCCACCAGTGATTTGCAAATAGGCCTAGCGGGGTACACAGATACGCAGTATTTT.

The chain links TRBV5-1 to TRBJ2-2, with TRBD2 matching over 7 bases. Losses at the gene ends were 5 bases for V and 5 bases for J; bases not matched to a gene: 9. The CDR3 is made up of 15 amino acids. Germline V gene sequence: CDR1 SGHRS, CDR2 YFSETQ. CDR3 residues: CASRAGAGETGELFF. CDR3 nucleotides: TGCGCCAGCAGGGCCGGGGCGGGAGAGACCGGGGAGCTGTTTTTT.

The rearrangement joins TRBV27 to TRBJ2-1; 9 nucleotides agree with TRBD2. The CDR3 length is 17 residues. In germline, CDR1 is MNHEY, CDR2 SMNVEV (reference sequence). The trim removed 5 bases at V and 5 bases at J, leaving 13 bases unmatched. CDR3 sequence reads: CASSRLSAGGLNNEQFF. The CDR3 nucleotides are TGTGCCAGCAGTCGCCTTTCAGCGGGGGGATTGAACAATGAGCAGTTCTTC.

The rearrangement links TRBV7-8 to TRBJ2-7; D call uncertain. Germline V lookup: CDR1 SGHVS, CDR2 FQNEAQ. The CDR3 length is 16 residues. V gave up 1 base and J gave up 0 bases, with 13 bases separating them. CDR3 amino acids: CASSLVGALSSYEQYF. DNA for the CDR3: TGTGCCAGCAGCTTAGTGGGCGCTCTAAGCTCCTACGAGCAGTACTTC.

The DNA of the CDR3 is TGTGCCAGCATCCGAGGGTTGGCAGTCAATCAGCCCCAGCATTTT. As protein: CASIRGLAVNQPQHF. The chain uses TRBV6-5 and TRBJ1-5; D is ambiguous. Trimming cost V 7 bases and J 3 bases, with 16 bases left between them. The CDR3 runs 15 residues. Germline V gene data show CDR1 as MNHEY and CDR2 as SVGAGI.

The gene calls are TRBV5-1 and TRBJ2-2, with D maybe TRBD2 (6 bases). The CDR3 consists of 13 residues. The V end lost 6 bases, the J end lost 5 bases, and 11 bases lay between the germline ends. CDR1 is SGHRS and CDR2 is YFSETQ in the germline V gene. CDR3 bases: TGCGCCAGCAACCCCGGGGGAACCGGGGAGCTGTTTTTT. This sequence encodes CASNPGGTGELFF.

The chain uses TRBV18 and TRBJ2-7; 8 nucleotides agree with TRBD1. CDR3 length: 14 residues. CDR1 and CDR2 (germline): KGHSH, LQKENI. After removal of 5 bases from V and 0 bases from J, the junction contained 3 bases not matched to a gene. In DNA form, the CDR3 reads TGTGCCAGCTCAAAGGGACAGGACTCCTACGAGCAGTACTTC. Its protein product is CASSKGQDSYEQYF.

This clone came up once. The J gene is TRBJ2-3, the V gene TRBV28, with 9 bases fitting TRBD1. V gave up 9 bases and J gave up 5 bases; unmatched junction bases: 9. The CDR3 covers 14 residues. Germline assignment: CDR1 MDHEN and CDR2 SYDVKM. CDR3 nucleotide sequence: TGTGCCAGTAAAATAACAGGGGGCGAAGATACGCAGTATTTT. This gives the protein CASKITGGEDTQYF.

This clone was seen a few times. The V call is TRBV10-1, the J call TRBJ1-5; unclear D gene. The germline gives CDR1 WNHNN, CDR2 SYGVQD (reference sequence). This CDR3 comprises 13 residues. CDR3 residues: CAARKAHDQPQHF. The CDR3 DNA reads TGCGCAGCCCGAAAAGCCCACGATCAGCCCCAGCATTTT.

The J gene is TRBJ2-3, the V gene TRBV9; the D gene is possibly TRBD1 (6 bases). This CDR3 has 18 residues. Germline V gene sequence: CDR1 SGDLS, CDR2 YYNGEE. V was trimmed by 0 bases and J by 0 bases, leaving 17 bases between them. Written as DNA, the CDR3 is TGTGCCAGCAGCGTAGGCGTCAGGGGAAGTGGTAGCACAGATACGCAGTATTTT. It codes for CASSVGVRGSGSTDTQYF.

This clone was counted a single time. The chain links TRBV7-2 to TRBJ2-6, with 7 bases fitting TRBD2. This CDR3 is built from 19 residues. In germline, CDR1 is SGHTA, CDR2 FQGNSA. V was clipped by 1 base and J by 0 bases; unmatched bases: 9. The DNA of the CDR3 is TGTGCCAGCAGCTTAGTGAGGCTAGCGGCCCTCTCTGGGGCCAACGTCCTGACTTTC. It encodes CASSLVRLAALSGANVLTF.

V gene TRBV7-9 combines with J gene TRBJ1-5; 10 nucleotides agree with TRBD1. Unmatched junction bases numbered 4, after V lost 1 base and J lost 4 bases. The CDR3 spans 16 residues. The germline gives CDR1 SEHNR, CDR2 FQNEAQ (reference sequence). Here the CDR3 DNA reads TGTGCCAGCAGCTTAGGACAGGGGGCGACTAATCAGCCCCAGCATTTT. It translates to CASSLGQGATNQPQHF.

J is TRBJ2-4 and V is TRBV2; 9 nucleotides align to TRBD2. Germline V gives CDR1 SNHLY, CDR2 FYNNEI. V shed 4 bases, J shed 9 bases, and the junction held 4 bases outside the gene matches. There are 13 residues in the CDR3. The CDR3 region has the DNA TGTGCCAGCAGTGGGACTAGCGAAGGCATTCAGTACTTC. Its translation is CASSGTSEGIQYF.

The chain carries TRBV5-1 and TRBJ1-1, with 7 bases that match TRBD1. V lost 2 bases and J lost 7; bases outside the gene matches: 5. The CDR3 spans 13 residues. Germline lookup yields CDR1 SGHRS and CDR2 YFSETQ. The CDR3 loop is CASSFDRVNEAFF. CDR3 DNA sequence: TGCGCCAGCAGCTTTGACAGGGTAAATGAAGCTTTCTTT.

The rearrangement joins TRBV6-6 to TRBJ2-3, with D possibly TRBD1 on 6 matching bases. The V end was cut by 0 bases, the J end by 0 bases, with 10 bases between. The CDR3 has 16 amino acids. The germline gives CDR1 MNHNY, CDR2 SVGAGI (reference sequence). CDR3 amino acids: CASSYSSGQSTDTQYF. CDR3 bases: TGTGCCAGCAGTTACTCGAGCGGACAGAGCACAGATACGCAGTATTTT.

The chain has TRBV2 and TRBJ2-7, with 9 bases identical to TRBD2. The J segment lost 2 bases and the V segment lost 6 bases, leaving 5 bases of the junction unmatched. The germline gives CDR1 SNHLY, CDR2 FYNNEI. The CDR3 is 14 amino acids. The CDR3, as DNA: TGTGCCAGCAGCGTTAGCGGGGGCCCCTACGAGCAGTACTTC. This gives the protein CASSVSGGPYEQYF.

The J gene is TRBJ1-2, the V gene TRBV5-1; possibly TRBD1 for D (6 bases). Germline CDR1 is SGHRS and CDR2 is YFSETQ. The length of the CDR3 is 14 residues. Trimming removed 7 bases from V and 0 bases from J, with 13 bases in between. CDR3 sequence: CASADSHTNYGYTF. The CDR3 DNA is TGCGCCAGCGCGGACAGCCATACTAACTATGGCTACACCTTC.

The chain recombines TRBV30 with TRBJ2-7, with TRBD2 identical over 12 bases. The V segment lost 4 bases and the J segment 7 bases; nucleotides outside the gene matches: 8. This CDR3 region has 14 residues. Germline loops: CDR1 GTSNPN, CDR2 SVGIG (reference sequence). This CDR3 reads CAWKRTSGAAEQYF. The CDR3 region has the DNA TGTGCCTGGAAACGGACTAGCGGGGCCGCGGAGCAGTACTTC.

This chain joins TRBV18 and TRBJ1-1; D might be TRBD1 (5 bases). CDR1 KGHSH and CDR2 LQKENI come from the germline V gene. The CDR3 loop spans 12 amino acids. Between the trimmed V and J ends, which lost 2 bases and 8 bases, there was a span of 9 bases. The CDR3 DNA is TGTGCCAGCTCACCAGACAGACGCGAAGCTTTCTTT. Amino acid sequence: CASSPDRREAFF.

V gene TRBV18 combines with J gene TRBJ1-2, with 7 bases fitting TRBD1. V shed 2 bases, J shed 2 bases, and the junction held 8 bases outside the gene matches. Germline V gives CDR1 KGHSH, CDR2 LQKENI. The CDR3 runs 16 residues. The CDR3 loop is CASSPTPRGPNYGYTF. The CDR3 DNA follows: TGTGCCAGCTCACCAACTCCGAGGGGGCCAAACTATGGCTACACCTTC.

In DNA, the CDR3 is TGTGCCAGCAGCTGCCAACTAGCGGGGGGCCCCAGCGGGGAGCTGTTTTTT. This codes for CASSCQLAGGPSGELFF. The chain couples TRBV3-1 (or the pseudogene TRBV3-2) to TRBJ2-2; TRBD2 matches 12 bases. The CDR3 covers 17 residues. Germline trimming cut 5 bases from V and 7 bases from J; bases unmatched to any gene: 11. Germline V lookup: CDR1 LGHDT, CDR2 YNNKEL (reference sequence).